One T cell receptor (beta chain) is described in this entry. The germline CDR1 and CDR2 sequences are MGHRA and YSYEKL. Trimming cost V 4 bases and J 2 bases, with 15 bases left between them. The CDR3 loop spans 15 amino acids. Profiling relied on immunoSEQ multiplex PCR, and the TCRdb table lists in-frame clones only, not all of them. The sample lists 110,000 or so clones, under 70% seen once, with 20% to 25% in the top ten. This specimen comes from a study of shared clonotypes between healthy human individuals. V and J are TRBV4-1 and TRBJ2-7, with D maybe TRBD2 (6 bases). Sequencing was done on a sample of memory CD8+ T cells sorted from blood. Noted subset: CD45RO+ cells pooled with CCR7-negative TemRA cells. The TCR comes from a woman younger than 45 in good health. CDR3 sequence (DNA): TGCGCCAGCAGCCTTCTTCCGGGACTTACCTACGAGCAGTACTTC. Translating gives CASSLLPGLTYEQYF.